A single sample is the source of the 19 T cell receptor beta chains below, sequenced in a study of Graves' ophthalmopathy and Graves' hyperthyroidism. From RNA, the CDR3 regions of TCR beta chains were amplified and sequenced. The workflow started with a first-round RT-PCR run with HTBI primers and then moved on to a second-round multiplex PCR. TCRdb analysed the multiplex PCR reads with MiXCR anew, one entry per CDR3 protein. The table has roughly 480,000 distinct CDR3 sequences, about 15% seen once. The sample comprised blood. The origin of the receptors is a woman aged 25-40 years with Graves' ophthalmopathy.

This clonotype was counted many times. A read error is possible here, since a much larger clone lies one base away. In DNA form, the CDR3 reads TGTGCCAGCAGTTACTCGATAAAAGTGAACACTGAAGCTTTCTTT. Protein product: CASSYSIKVNTEAFF. V gene TRBV6-5 combines with J gene TRBJ1-1; D not certain. The CDR3 loop spans 15 amino acids. The V gene lost 0 bases and the J gene lost 0 bases, with 8 bases spanning the gap. Per germline, CDR1 MNHEY and CDR2 SVGAGI.

This clonotype was counted between two and nine times. The rearrangement joins TRBV30 to TRBJ1-5, with D maybe TRBD1 (5 bases). The CDR3 is 14 residues long. CDR1 and CDR2 from the germline V gene are GTSNPN and SVGIG (reference sequence). V lost 2 bases and J lost 3, with 11 bases in between. This CDR3 reads CAWSTRDVNQPQHF. The CDR3 DNA sequence: TGTGCCTGGAGTACCAGGGATGTCAATCAGCCCCAGCATTTT.

In its sample, this clonotype was seen many times. The V call is TRBV12-3 or TRBV12-4, the J call TRBJ1-5, with no clear D. V was shortened by 1 base and J by 3 bases, with 7 bases between the two germline ends. This CDR3 is built from 14 residues. CDR3 amino acids: CASSLGRLNQPQHF. The CDR3 DNA reads as TGTGCCAGCAGTTTAGGGAGGCTCAATCAGCCCCAGCATTTT.

This clonotype showed up many times. J is TRBJ2-5 and V is TRBV28; D uncertain. The germline V gene encodes CDR1 MDHEN and CDR2 SYDVKM. The CDR3 consists of 11 residues. V was trimmed by 7 bases and J by 2 bases, leaving 5 bases between them. The CDR3 sequence: CASTEQETQYF. Written as DNA, the CDR3 is TGTGCCAGCACCGAACAAGAGACCCAGTACTTC.

This clonotype has ten or more counts. This rearrangement joins TRBV6-5 to TRBJ2-2; weak D call: TRBD1 (6 bases). This CDR3 is 14 amino acids long. Per germline, CDR1 MNHEY and CDR2 SVGAGI. V was trimmed by 0 bases and J by 8 bases, leaving 10 bases between them. CDR3 sequence (DNA): TGTGCCAGCAGTTACTCGGGGGCGTCGGGGGAGCTGTTTTTT. Translating it yields CASSYSGASGELFF.

This clonotype was recorded at least ten times. The chain couples TRBV30 to TRBJ1-3; D is uncertain. Germline CDR1 is GTSNPN and CDR2 is SVGIG (reference sequence). The CDR3 loop spans 14 amino acids. Trimming stripped 1 base from V and 6 bases from J, with 13 bases between. The CDR3 region is CAWSGARVANTIYF. Written as DNA, the CDR3 is TGTGCCTGGAGTGGCGCTAGGGTGGCAAACACCATATATTTT.

At least ten counts were recorded for this clonotype. V and J are TRBV28 and TRBJ2-5, with 10 bases that match TRBD2. The CDR3 spans 13 residues. Germline V lookup: CDR1 MDHEN, CDR2 SYDVKM. Trimming at V came to 7 bases and at J to 3 bases, leaving 2 bases not matched to a gene. CDR3 in amino acids: CASITSGEETQYF. The CDR3 DNA sequence: TGTGCCAGCATTACTAGCGGGGAAGAGACCCAGTACTTC.

This clonotype was seen many times. This chain connects TRBV12-3 or TRBV12-4 to TRBJ1-2, with TRBD1 matching over 11 bases. With 6 bases clipped from V and 3 bases from J, the junction kept 9 bases outside the gene matches. The CDR3 runs to 16 residues. CDR3 residues: CASSRTGQGEHYGYTF. The CDR3 DNA sequence: TGTGCCAGCAGCAGGACGGGACAGGGGGAACACTATGGCTACACCTTC.

This clonotype was detected many times. The chain combines TRBV6-1 with TRBJ2-5; D might be TRBD1 (7 bases). With 4 bases removed from V and 5 bases from J, the gap between germline ends came to 29 bases. CDR1 is MNHNS, CDR2 SASEGT, per germline. CDR3 length equals 19 residues. The chain's CDR3 is CASSVQGGSFFGPRETQYF. CDR3 nucleotides: TGTGCCAGCAGTGTTCAGGGGGGCTCTTTCTTTGGGCCGCGGGAGACCCAGTACTTC.

This clonotype was seen at least ten times. The chain couples TRBV29-1 to TRBJ2-2; possible D gene TRBD1, 5 bases. V lost 3 bases and J lost 6, with 8 bases in between. This CDR3 is built from 12 residues. The germline gives CDR1 SQVTM, CDR2 ANQGSEA. CDR3 protein: CSVDSGPGELFF. CDR3 bases: TGCAGCGTTGATTCAGGGCCCGGGGAGCTGTTTTTT.

About this clonotype itself: The final CDR3 position lacks the conserved phenylalanine or tryptophan, pointing to a likely read error. The genes are TRBV5-1 and TRBJ1-2, with 7 bases aligning to TRBD1. Germline lookup yields CDR1 SGHRS and CDR2 YFSETQ. After removal of 5 bases from V and 6 bases from J, the junction contained 13 bases not matched to a gene. This CDR3 has 15 amino acids. CDR3 protein: CASRTGQTENDGYTY. The CDR3 nucleotides read TGCGCCAGCAGGACGGGACAGACCGAAAACGATGGCTACACCTAC.

This clonotype was counted between two and nine times. The CDR3 nucleotides read TGTGCCAGCAGCTTAGAAGGATCCGGGCAGGGCTCTGGAAACACCATATATTTT. Its translation: CASSLEGSGQGSGNTIYF. The chain joins TRBV13 to TRBJ1-3; TRBD1 is a possible D gene (5 bases). Trimming stripped 1 base from V and 0 bases from J, with 16 bases between. Germline V gene sequence: CDR1 PRHDT, CDR2 FYEKMQ (reference sequence). This CDR3 is 18 amino acids long.

This clonotype was counted only a few times. The J gene is TRBJ1-6, the V gene TRBV6-4, with D unclear. V dropped 2 bases and J dropped 4 bases, with 12 bases sitting between them. This CDR3 contains 16 residues. CDR1 is MRHNA, CDR2 SNTAGT, per germline. The CDR3 DNA reads as TGTGCCAGCAGTGACACGGACGGAAGATATAATTCACCCCTCCACTTT. Translation gives CASSDTDGRYNSPLHF.

This clonotype was observed many times. This chain links TRBV10-3 with TRBJ2-5; D ambiguous. Germline CDR1 ENHRY, CDR2 SYGVKD. Trimming took 4 bases from V and 2 from J, leaving 8 bases between them. The CDR3 has 13 residues. CDR3: CAISVRNQETQYF. The CDR3 DNA sequence: TGTGCCATCAGTGTGCGGAATCAAGAGACCCAGTACTTC.

The V call is TRBV20-1, the J call TRBJ2-5; 13 nucleotides match TRBD2. Germline CDR1 and CDR2: DFQATT and SNEGSKA (reference sequence). V was pared by 3 bases and J by 4 bases, with 2 bases of the junction left unmatched. The CDR3 sequence is 14 residues long. CDR3 region: CSARGLAGRETQYF. The CDR3, as DNA: TGCAGTGCTAGGGGACTAGCGGGGCGAGAGACCCAGTACTTC.

Ten or more counts support this clonotype. The gene calls are TRBV6-1 and TRBJ1-1; possibly TRBD1 for D (5 bases). Trimming pared 6 bases from V and 3 bases from J, leaving 14 bases between. From germline, CDR1 is MNHNS and CDR2 SASEGT. The CDR3 consists of 14 residues. DNA for the CDR3: TGTGCCAGCAGAAGGGGCAGTCCAGACACTGAAGCTTTCTTT. Its translation: CASRRGSPDTEAFF.

This clonotype was seen only once. The junction departs from the called germline gene at one end, perhaps through a read error. This sequence joins TRBV20-1 and TRBJ1-3; D is unresolved. CDR1 is DFQATT, CDR2 SNEGSKA, per germline (reference sequence). This CDR3 has 13 amino acids. CDR3 sequence: CSAYQVSGNTIYF. In DNA form, the CDR3 reads TGCAGTGCTTACCAGGTATCTGGAAACACTATATATTTT.

This sequence joins TRBV2 and TRBJ2-7; perhaps TRBD2 as D (6 bases). Germline V gives CDR1 SNHLY, CDR2 FYNNEI. V gave up 0 bases and J gave up 6 bases, with 9 bases separating them. The CDR3 has 13 residues. CDR3: CASSEANGGEQYF. The CDR3 region has the DNA TGTGCCAGCAGTGAAGCGAACGGGGGCGAGCAGTACTTC.

The sample holds many counts of this clonotype. This chain connects TRBV10-2 to TRBJ1-5, with 8 bases fitting TRBD1. Looked up from germline, CDR1 is WSHSY and CDR2 is SAAADI. The V and J ends lost 5 bases and 5 bases, in that order; junction bases with no gene match: 8. This CDR3 has 15 residues. The CDR3 protein is CASSPTNRGDQPQHF. The DNA of the CDR3 is TGCGCCAGCAGTCCCACGAACAGGGGGGATCAGCCCCAGCATTTT.